These 8 T cell receptor beta chains were all obtained from the same sample, sequenced in a study of OX40 agonist ivuxolimab in advanced cancers. Preparation of the library involved the immunoSEQ multiplex PCR assay. In TCRdb, the immuneACCESS table is reduced to in-frame sequences with V and J assigned. These tables do not hold every clone; where another copy was compared, an unresolved V gene accounts for under half, and the others remain unexplained. The sample data list tens of thousands of clones, and 80% to 90% of these were observed just once. Together, the top ten hold over 13% of the sample. This specimen consisted of CD4+ or CD8+ T cells sorted from blood, obtained in a trial of the OX40 agonist ivuxolimab. These receptors all come from an adult with an advanced solid tumor such as melanoma, head and neck, liver or kidney cancer.

This chain joins TRBV27 and TRBJ2-1; D is uncertain. The CDR3 extends over 13 amino acids. V was trimmed by 3 bases and J by 5 bases, leaving 8 bases between them. The germline V gene has CDR1 MNHEY and CDR2 SMNVEV (reference sequence). Here the CDR3 reads CASSFGIDNEQFF. The CDR3, as DNA: TGTGCCAGCAGTTTTGGGATTGACAATGAGCAGTTCTTC.

The chain links TRBV27 to TRBJ2-7; TRBD1 aligns across 9 bases. This CDR3 has 16 amino acids. Per germline, CDR1 MNHEY and CDR2 SMNVEV (reference sequence). V lost 0 bases and J lost 2; bases outside the gene matches: 5. The CDR3 DNA sequence: TGTGCCAGCAGTTTATCTCCGGGACAGGGTACCTACGAGCAGTACTTC. Amino acid sequence: CASSLSPGQGTYEQYF.

This clone came up once. V is TRBV28 and J is TRBJ2-7, with 9 bases that match TRBD2. Germline V gives CDR1 MDHEN, CDR2 SYDVKM. CDR3 length: 15 residues. With 3 bases clipped from V and 5 bases from J, the junction kept 8 bases outside the gene matches. CDR3 coding DNA: TGTGCCAGCAGTTTTCTGCGGGAGGGCCTGGACGAGCAGTACTTC. Amino acid sequence: CASSFLREGLDEQYF.

J is TRBJ1-4 and V is TRBV7-9; D is unresolved. Trimming left V 3 bases short and J 0 bases short, with 11 bases between. Germline values: CDR1 SEHNR, CDR2 FQNEAQ (reference sequence). This CDR3 has 16 residues. The CDR3 DNA follows: TGTGCCAGCAGCTTGACCGAGATTGCAACTAATGAAAAACTGTTTTTT. Protein product: CASSLTEIATNEKLFF.

This chain links TRBV10-3 with TRBJ2-1; tentative D call: TRBD2 (5 bases). The V end lost 0 bases, the J end lost 9 bases, and 18 bases lay between the germline ends. This CDR3 spans 16 amino acids. Germline-derived CDR1 and CDR2 are ENHRY and SYGVKD. CDR3 nucleotides: TGTGCCATCAGTGAGTCGAGGCGGGCGGGCAGAGGTGAGCAGTTCTTC. Its translation: CAISESRRAGRGEQFF.

This clone was observed once. The chain joins TRBV19 to TRBJ1-5; D gene unclear. This CDR3 is 14 amino acids long. V dropped 10 bases and J dropped 0 bases, with 13 bases sitting between them. Germline V gives CDR1 LNHDA, CDR2 SQIVND (reference sequence). The CDR3 here is CATTSGDSNQPQHF. CDR3 coding DNA: TGTGCCACTACCAGTGGGGATAGCAATCAGCCCCAGCATTTT.

The chain couples TRBV6-5 to TRBJ2-7; D gene ambiguous. CDR1 MNHEY and CDR2 SVGAGI come from the germline V gene. V was clipped by 2 bases and J by 2 bases, with 7 bases between them. The CDR3 is 13 amino acids. CDR3 residues: CASSYGVAYEQYF. The CDR3 nucleotides read TGTGCCAGCAGTTACGGGGTTGCCTACGAGCAGTACTTC.

This chain connects TRBV2 to TRBJ1-5; no clear D gene. The CDR3 is 17 amino acids. The ends were cut back, 6 bases at V and 0 bases at J, with 18 bases in the middle. Germline V gene lookup returns CDR1 SNHLY and CDR2 FYNNEI. CDR3 DNA sequence: TGTGCCAGCAGGGCCACCGGGGTTGAACATAGCAATCAGCCCCAGCATTTT. Protein: CASRATGVEHSNQPQHF.